This paragraph reports one T cell receptor beta chain. This entry is derived from a study of blood T cell repertoires in COVID-19. Study context: Acute-phase and convalescent COVID-19 samples originated in the United States, Italy and Spain. T cells, B-cell-depleted T cells, or PBMCs supplied cDNA or gDNA.

In germline, CDR1 is LNHNV, CDR2 YYDKDF (reference sequence). This CDR3 contains 13 residues. V was clipped by 0 bases and J by 4 bases, with 6 bases between them. In the original workflow: The authors estimated nucleated cell counts from reference gene primer amplification. Repertoires were generated with immunoSEQ multiplex PCR, while TCRdb's copy carries only in-frame clones and drops some. The V and J calls and clone size come from that table; D and trimming were worked out from the DNA. The sample lists hundreds of thousands of clones, nearly 90% seen once, with 0.8% to 1.3% in the top ten. Seattle cases were enrolled at active infection and followed longitudinally.

Sample: peripheral blood. The chain is built from TRBV15 and TRBJ2-5; D might be TRBD1 (5 bases). This TCR came from a woman in her 40s with COVID-19, enrolled during active disease. The CDR3 DNA is TGTGCCACCAGCAGAGATCAGGGAGAGACCCAGTACTTC. This gives the protein CATSRDQGETQYF. The variable domain in full, completed from reference TRBV15 and TRBJ2-5, reads DAMVIQNPRYQVTQFGKPVTLSCSQTLNHNVMYWYQQKSSQAPKLLFHYYDKDFNNEADTPDNFQSRRPNTSFCFLDIRSPGLGDTAMYLCATSRDQGETQYFGPGTRLLVL.